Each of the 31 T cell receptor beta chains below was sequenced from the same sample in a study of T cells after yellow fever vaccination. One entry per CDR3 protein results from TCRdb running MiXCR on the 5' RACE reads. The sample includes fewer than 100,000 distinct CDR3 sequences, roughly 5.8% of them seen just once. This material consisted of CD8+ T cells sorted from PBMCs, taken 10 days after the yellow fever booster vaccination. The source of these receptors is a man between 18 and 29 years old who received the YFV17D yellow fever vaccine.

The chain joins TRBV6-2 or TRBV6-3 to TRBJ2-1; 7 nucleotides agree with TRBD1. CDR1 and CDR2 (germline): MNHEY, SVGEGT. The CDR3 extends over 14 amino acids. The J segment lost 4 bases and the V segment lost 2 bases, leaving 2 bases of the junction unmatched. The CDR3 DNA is TGTGCCAGCAGTTACCTGGGACAGTACAATGAGCAGTTCTTC. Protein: CASSYLGQYNEQFF.

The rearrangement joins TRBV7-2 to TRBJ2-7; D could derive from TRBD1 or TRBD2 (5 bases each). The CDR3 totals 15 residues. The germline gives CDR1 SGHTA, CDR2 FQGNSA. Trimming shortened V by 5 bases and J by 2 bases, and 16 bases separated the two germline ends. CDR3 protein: CASSGISGTPYEQYF. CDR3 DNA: TGTGCCAGCAGCGGAATCTCCGGGACCCCCTACGAGCAGTACTTC.

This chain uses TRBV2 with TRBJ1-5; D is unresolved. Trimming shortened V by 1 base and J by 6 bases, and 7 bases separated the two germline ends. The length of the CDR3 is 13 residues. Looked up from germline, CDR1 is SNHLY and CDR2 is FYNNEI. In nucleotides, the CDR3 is TGTGCCAGCAGTGAAGAAGGTTCTCAGCCCCAGCATTTT. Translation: CASSEEGSQPQHF.

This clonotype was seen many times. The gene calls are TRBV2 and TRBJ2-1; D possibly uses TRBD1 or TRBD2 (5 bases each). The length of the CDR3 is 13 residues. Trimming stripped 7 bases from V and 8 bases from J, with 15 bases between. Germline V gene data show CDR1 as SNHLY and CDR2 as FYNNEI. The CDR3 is CASTPLLGDEQFF. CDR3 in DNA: TGTGCCAGCACCCCCCTGTTGGGGGATGAGCAGTTCTTC. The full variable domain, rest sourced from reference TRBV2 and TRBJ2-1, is EPEVTQTPSHQVTQMGQEVILRCVPISNHLYFYWYRQILGQKVEFLVSFYNNEISEKSEIFDDQFSVERPDGSNFTLKIRSTKLEDSAMYFCASTPLLGDEQFFGPGTRLTVL.

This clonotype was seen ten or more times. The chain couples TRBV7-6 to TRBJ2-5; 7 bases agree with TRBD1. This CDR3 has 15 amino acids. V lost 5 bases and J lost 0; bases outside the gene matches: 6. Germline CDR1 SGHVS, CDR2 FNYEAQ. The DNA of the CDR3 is TGTGCCAGCAGCAGATGGGACAGCAACCAAGAGACCCAGTACTTC. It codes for CASSRWDSNQETQYF.

CDR3 amino acids: CASSHGGRNTEAFF. CDR3 in DNA: TGTGCCAGCAGCCACGGGGGCCGGAACACTGAAGCTTTCTTT. The chain joins TRBV4-2 to TRBJ1-1; D possibly corresponds to TRBD1 (6 bases). V lost 3 bases and J lost 1, with 9 bases in between. The CDR3 runs to 14 residues. The germline V gene has CDR1 LGHNA and CDR2 YNFKEQ.

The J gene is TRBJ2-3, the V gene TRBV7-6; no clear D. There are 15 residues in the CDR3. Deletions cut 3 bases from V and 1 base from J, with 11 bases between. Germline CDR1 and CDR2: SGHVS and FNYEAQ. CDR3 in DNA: TGTGCCAGCAGCTTCGAGACCACCCGCACAGATACGCAGTATTTT. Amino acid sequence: CASSFETTRTDTQYF.

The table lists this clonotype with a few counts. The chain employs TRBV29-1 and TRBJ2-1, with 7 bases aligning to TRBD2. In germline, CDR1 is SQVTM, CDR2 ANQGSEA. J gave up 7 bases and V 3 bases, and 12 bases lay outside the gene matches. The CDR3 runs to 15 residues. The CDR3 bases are TGCAGCGTTGATACTACGGGGGGAACTGGGAATGAGCAGTTCTTC. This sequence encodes CSVDTTGGTGNEQFF.

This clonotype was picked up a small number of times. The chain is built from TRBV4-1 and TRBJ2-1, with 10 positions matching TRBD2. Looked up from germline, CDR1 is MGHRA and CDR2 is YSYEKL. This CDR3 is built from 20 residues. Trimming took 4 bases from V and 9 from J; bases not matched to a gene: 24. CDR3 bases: TGCGCCAGCAGCCCCAAAGGGGGGGGGAAAACTAGCGGGGCGAACGCTGAGCAGTTCTTC. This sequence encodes CASSPKGGGKTSGANAEQFF.

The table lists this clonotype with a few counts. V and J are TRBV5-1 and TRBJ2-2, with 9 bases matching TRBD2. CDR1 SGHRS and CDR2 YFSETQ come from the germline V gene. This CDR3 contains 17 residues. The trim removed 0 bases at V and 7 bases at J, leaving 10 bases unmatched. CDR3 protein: CASSLAVAGAGGGELFF. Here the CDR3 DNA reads TGCGCCAGCAGCTTGGCAGTAGCGGGGGCCGGAGGCGGGGAGCTGTTTTTT.

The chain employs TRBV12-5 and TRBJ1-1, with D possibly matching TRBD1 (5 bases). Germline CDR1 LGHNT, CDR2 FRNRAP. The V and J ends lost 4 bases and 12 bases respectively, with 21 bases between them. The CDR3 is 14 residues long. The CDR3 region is CASGSVDRGRVPFF. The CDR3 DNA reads TGTGCTAGTGGTTCCGTAGATCGGGGGAGGGTTCCTTTCTTT.

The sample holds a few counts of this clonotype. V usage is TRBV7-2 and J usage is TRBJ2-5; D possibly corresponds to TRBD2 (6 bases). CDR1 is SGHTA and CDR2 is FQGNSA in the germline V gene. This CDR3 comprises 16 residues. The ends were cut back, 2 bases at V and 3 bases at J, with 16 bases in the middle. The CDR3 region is CASSLFAGHVEETQYF. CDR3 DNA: TGTGCCAGCAGCTTATTTGCGGGGCACGTTGAAGAGACCCAGTACTTC.

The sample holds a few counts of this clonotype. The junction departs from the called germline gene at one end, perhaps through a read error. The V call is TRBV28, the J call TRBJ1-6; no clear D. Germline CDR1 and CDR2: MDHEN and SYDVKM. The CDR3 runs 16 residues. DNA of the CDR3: TGTGCCAGCGGTTTATCCCCGACAACCTTCGGCTCACCCCTCCACTTT. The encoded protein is CASGLSPTTFGSPLHF.

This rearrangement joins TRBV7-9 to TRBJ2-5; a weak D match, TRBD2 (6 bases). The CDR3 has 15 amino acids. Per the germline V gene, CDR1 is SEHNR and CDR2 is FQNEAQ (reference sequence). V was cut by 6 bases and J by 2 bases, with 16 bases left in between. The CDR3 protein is CASRPTLRGQETQYF. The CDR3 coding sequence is TGTGCCAGCAGACCAACCCTGCGGGGACAAGAGACCCAGTACTTC.

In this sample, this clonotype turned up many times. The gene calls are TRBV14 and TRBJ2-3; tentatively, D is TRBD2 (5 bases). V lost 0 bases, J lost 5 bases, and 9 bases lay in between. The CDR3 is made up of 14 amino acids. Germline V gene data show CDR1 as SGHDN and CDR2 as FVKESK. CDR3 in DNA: TGTGCCAGCAGCCAAGATTGGGAGTTAGATACGCAGTATTTT. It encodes CASSQDWELDTQYF.

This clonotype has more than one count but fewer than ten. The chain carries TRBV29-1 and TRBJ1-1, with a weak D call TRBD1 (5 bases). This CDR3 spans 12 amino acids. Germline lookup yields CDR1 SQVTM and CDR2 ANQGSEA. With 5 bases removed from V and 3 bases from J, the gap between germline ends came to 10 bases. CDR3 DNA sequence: TGCAGCGTTTCTGGGGCATACACTGAAGCTTTCTTT. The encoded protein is CSVSGAYTEAFF. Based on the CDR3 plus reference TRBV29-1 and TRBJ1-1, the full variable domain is SAVISQKPSRDICQRGTSLTIQCQVDSQVTMMFWYRQQPGQSLTLIATANQGSEATYESGFVIDKFPISRPNLTFSTLTVSNMSPEDSSIYLCSVSGAYTEAFFGQGTRLTVV.

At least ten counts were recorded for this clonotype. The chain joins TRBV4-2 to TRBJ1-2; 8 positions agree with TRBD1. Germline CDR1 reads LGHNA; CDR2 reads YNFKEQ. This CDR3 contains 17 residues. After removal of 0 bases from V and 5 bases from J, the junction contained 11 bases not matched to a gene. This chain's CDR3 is CASSQDLSGTGLYGYTF. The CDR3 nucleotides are TGTGCCAGCAGCCAAGATCTATCCGGGACAGGACTTTATGGCTACACCTTC.

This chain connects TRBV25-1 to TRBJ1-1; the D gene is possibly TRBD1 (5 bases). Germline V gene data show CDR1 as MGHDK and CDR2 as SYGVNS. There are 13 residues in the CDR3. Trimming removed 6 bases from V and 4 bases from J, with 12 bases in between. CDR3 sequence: CASRWGQGTEAFF. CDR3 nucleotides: TGTGCCAGCAGATGGGGCCAGGGCACTGAAGCTTTCTTT.

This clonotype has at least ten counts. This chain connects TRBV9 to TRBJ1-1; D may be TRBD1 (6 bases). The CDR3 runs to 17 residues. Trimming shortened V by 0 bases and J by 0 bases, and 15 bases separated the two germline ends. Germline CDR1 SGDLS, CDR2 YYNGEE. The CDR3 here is CASSVAPWGAMNTEAFF. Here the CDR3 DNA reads TGTGCCAGCAGCGTAGCCCCTTGGGGGGCCATGAACACTGAAGCTTTCTTT.

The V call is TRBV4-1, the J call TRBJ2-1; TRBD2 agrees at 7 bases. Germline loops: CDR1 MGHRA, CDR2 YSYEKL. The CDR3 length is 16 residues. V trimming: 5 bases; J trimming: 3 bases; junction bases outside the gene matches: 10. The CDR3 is CASSSLSGANYNEQFF. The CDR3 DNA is TGCGCCAGCAGCTCGCTCAGCGGGGCCAACTACAATGAGCAGTTCTTC.

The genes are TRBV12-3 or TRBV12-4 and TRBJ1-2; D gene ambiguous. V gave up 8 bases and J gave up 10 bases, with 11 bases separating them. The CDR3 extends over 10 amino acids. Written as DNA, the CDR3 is TGTGCCAGCGGTCCGATTCCCTACACCTTC. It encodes CASGPIPYTF.

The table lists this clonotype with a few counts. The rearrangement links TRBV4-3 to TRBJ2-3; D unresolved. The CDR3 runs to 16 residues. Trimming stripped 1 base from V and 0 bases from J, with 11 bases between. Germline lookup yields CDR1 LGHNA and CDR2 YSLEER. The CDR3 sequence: CASSQVDTSSTDTQYF. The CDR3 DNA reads TGCGCCAGCAGCCAAGTAGACACTTCTAGCACAGATACGCAGTATTTT.

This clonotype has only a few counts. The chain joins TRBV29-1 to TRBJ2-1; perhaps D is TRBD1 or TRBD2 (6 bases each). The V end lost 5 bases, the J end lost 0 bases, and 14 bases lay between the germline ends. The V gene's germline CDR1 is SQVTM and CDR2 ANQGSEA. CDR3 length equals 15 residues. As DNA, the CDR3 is TGCAGCGTTAACGGGGGCTCAAACTCCTACAATGAGCAGTTCTTC. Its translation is CSVNGGSNSYNEQFF.

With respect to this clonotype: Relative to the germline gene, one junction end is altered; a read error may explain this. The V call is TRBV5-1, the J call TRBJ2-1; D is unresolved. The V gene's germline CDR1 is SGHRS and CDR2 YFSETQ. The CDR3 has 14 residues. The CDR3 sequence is CASSLDEPTDNEQF. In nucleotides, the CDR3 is TGCGCCAGCAGCTTGGACGAGCCTACCGACAATGAGCAGTTC.

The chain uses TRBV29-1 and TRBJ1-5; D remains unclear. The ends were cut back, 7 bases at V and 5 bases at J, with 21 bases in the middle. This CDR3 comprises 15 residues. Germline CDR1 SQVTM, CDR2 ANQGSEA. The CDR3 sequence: CSGLGGKKSHQPQHF. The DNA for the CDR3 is TGCAGCGGCCTGGGTGGGAAGAAGAGCCATCAGCCCCAGCATTTT.

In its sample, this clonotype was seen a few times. CDR3 region: CASSLGQGYSSDTQYF. In DNA form, the CDR3 reads TGTGCCAGCAGTTTGGGGCAGGGTTACTCCTCAGATACGCAGTATTTT. This chain joins TRBV12-3 or TRBV12-4 and TRBJ2-3, with D maybe TRBD1 (5 bases). CDR3 length: 16 residues. Trimming removed 3 bases from V and 4 bases from J, with 17 bases in between.

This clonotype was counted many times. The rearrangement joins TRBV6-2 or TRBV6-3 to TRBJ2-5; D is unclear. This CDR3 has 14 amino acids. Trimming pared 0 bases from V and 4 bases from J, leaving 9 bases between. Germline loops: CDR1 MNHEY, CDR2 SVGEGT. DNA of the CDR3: TGTGCCAGCAGTTACTCGGTCCAGGTAGAGACCCAGTACTTC. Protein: CASSYSVQVETQYF.

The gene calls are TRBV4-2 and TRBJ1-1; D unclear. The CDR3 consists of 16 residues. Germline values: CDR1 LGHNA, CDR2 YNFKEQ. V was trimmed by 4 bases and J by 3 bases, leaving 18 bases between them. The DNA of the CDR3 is TGTGCCAGCAGCCGCACAGACGAGAGGTGGGACACTGAAGCTTTCTTT. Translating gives CASSRTDERWDTEAFF.

As DNA, the CDR3 is TGTGCCAGCAGCCAAGATAACGCCTACGAGCAGTACGTC. Encoded protein: CASSQDNAYEQYV. V usage is TRBV3-2 and J usage is TRBJ2-7. TRBV3-2 is a known pseudogene. CDR3 length equals 13 residues.

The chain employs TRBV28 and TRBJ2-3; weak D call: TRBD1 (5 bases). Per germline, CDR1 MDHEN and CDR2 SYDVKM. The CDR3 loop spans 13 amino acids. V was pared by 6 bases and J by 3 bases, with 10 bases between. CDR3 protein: CASSLGVTDTQYF. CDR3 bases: TGTGCCAGCAGCCTAGGGGTAACAGATACGCAGTATTTT.

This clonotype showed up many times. CDR3 coding DNA: TGCGCCAGCAGCCCCCGGACAGGGGGCTCCTACAATGAGCAGTTCTTC. Protein: CASSPRTGGSYNEQFF. The chain carries TRBV4-3 and TRBJ2-1; 10 nucleotides match TRBD1. The ends lost 4 bases at V and 0 bases at J; junction bases unmatched: 3. The germline CDR1 and CDR2 sequences are LGHNA and YSLEER. The CDR3 loop spans 16 amino acids.